This TCR beta chain was obtained from a study of early T cells in non-severe SARS-CoV-2 infection. General study points: Matches to VDJdb favored anti-spike CD8 responses and missed private and CD4 specificities.

Per the germline V gene, CDR1 is SQVTM and CDR2 is ANQGSEA. V trimming: 4 bases; J trimming: 5 bases; junction bases outside the gene matches: 5. The CDR3 totals 14 residues. This clonotype was counted at least ten times. Its antigen is undetermined. Individual cDNA molecules carried attached unique molecular identifiers. TCRdb processed the 5' RACE reads anew with MiXCR; each CDR3 protein has one entry. The repertoire holds about 80,000 distinct CDR3 sequences, with 5.5% to 7.5% as singletons. The specimen was whole blood. The chain is built from TRBV29-1 and TRBJ1-5; TRBD1 agrees at 10 bases. The source of this sequence is an adult who was a healthcare worker with PCR-confirmed SARS-CoV-2 infection or an uninfected control (not recorded which). In DNA form, the CDR3 reads TGCAGCGTTGCGAGGGACAGGGGCGATCAGCCCCAGCATTTT. It yields the protein CSVARDRGDQPQHF.